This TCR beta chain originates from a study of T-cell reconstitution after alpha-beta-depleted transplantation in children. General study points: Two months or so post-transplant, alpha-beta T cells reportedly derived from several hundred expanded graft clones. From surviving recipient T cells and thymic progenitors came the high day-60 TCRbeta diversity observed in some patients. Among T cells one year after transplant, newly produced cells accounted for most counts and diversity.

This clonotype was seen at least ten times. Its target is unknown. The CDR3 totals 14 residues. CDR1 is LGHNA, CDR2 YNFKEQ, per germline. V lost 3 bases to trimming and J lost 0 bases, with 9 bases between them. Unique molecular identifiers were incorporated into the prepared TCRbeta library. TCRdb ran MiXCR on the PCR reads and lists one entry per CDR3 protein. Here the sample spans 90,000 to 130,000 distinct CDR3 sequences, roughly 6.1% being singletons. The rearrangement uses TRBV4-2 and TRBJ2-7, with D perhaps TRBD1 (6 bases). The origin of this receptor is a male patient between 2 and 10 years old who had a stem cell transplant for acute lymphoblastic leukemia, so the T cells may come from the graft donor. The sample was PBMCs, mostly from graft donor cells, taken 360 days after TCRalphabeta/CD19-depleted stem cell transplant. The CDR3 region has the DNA TGTGCCAGCAGCCAGCAGGGGAGCTCCTACGAGCAGTACTTC. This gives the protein CASSQQGSSYEQYF.